The rows below give T cell receptor beta chains drawn from one sample of a study of blood T cells in healthy people across ages. TCRdb redid the calling of the 5' RACE reads with MiXCR, one entry per CDR3 protein. This table has hundreds of thousands of distinct CDR3 sequences, 45% to 50% appearing once. Material for sequencing was blood. The receptor source for this set is a woman aged 55-70 years in good health. Both conserved end residues are trimmed from each CDR3. Size values are once, few and many counts, or a class for expanded clones, and some rows have none.

abundance,j_gene,v_gene,CDR3aa
-,TRBJ2-3,TRBV27,ASSTNLGSTDTQY
-,TRBJ2-3,TRBV15,ATSRDRAGLSTDTQY
few,TRBJ1-1,TRBV4-1,ASSQAEQGTNTEAF
-,TRBJ2-1,TRBV7-2,ASSESPTSGSNEQF
-,TRBJ2-7,TRBV5-1,ASSPRDRGNYEQY
few,TRBJ2-7,TRBV7-9,ASSRARGYEQY
-,TRBJ2-7,TRBV28,ASSHNRPLNVQY
-,TRBJ2-5,TRBV20-1,SASNPSGMVEEQY
-,TRBJ2-5,TRBV5-1,ASSSISGGLQETQY
-,TRBJ2-5,TRBV11-2,ASSDTRGSVTQY
few,TRBJ2-3,TRBV20-1,SARDPRQTSTDTQY
-,TRBJ2-5,TRBV27,ASSFRGTYQETQY
-,TRBJ2-7,TRBV20-1,SADSGTLYEQY
-,TRBJ1-6,TRBV6-5,ASSYKAYNSPLH
few,TRBJ2-3,TRBV20-1,SAREGARSITDTQY
-,TRBJ2-1,TRBV6-9,ATLAGGLDYNEQF
many,TRBJ2-5,TRBV27,ASRRTGGETQY
many,TRBJ2-3,TRBV20-1,SARIGASVDTQY
-,-,TRBV6-2/TRBV6-3,ASSRHSYEQY
-,TRBJ2-5,TRBV5-1,ASSLENSWREQY
few,TRBJ2-7,TRBV27,ASNPTGIPYEQY
-,TRBJ2-1,TRBV18,ASSPDRPKGQF
-,TRBJ2-1,TRBV7-2,ASSLASGTGFTDEQF
-,TRBJ2-5,TRBV2,ASRRTVVEQY
-,TRBJ2-1,TRBV20-1,SARGAGPINNEQF
once,TRBJ1-4,TRBV20-1,SVRDMAGGNEKLF
few,TRBJ2-4,TRBV28,ASSLPWRGNIQY
-,TRBJ2-6,TRBV20-1,SASRQSGANVLT
few,TRBJ2-7,TRBV6-1,ASSVGTSARSSYEQY
-,TRBJ1-4,TRBV6-5,ASSYVGWEKLF
few,TRBJ2-7,TRBV30,AWSGRTNEQY
-,TRBJ2-1,TRBV20-1,SARRGTSGYNEQF
few,TRBJ1-1,TRBV7-3,ASSLWQNTEAF
-,TRBJ2-7,TRBV4-1,ASSQALGSRTPSSEQY
-,TRBJ1-1,TRBV12-3/TRBV12-4,ASKRRVVNTEDF
-,TRBJ2-5,TRBV30,AWRRRETQY
-,TRBJ1-4,TRBV20-1,SASPALRTTNEKLF
few,TRBJ2-1,TRBV4-3,ASSQDRGFNEQF
-,TRBJ2-7,TRBV7-6,ASSLVDSTYEQY
once,TRBJ1-6,TRBV6-2/TRBV6-3,ASSSLYNSPLH
-,TRBJ2-3,TRBV20-1,SATTSGRGTSTDTQY
-,TRBJ1-2,TRBV6-2/TRBV6-3,ASIKGRGDGYT
-,TRBJ1-2,TRBV12-3/TRBV12-4,ASSLRDDQGVRGYT
few,TRBJ2-7,TRBV3-1,ASSHRTGEQY
many,TRBJ1-1,TRBV6-5,ASSKGTTRPTEAF
-,TRBJ2-1,TRBV20-1,SARVPMTSGRYNEQF
-,TRBJ2-5,TRBV7-2,ASQGGTGETQY
few,TRBJ2-3,TRBV6-6,ASSRGGLADTQY
-,TRBJ2-5,TRBV24-1,ATSDSGRAQETQY
-,TRBJ1-1,TRBV29-1,SVEGPLEAF
many,TRBJ2-1,TRBV5-1,ASSLTVSSYNEQF
many,TRBJ2-1,TRBV20-1,SAAEGIYNEQF
-,TRBJ1-2,TRBV20-1,SASQPLYPNCGYT
-,-,TRBV3-1,ASSRGQLGGEQY